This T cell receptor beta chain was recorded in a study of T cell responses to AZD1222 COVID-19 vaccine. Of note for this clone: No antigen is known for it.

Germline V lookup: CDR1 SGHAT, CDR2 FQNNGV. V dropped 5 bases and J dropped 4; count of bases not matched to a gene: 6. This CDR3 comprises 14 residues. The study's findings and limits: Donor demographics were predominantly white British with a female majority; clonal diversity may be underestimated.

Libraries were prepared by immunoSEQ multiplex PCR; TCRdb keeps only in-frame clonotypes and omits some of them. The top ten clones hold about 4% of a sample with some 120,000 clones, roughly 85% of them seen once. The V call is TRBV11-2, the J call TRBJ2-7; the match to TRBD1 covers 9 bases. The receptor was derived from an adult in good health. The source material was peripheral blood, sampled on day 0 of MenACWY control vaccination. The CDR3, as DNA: TGTGCCAGCAGCGTTACAGGGGGCAAATACGAGCAGTACTTC. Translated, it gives CASSVTGGKYEQYF.